One T cell receptor beta chain is described in this entry. These data belong to a study of blood T cell repertoires in COVID-19. How the authors handled the data: Cell counts per sample came from amplifying reference gene primers. This table comes from immunoSEQ multiplex PCR, and its TCRdb copy is limited to in-frame clones, with some not included. V, J and clone size were drawn from that table, and D and trimming were deduced from the DNA. Here the sample spans around 160,000 clones, roughly 79% being singletons. Sequencing was done on a sample of peripheral blood. The receptor comes from a human donor with acute or convalescent COVID-19. The donor label of this sample is uncertain.

The CDR3 DNA follows: TGTGCCAGCAGTTCCCGAGAAAAGCGGAATGAAAAACTGTTTTTT. The encoded protein is CASSSREKRNEKLFF. The chain has TRBV6-5 and TRBJ1-4; D is uncertain. The V end lost 4 bases, the J end lost 5 bases, and 14 bases lay between the germline ends. The CDR3 is 15 residues long. The V gene's germline CDR1 is MNHEY and CDR2 SVGAGI.